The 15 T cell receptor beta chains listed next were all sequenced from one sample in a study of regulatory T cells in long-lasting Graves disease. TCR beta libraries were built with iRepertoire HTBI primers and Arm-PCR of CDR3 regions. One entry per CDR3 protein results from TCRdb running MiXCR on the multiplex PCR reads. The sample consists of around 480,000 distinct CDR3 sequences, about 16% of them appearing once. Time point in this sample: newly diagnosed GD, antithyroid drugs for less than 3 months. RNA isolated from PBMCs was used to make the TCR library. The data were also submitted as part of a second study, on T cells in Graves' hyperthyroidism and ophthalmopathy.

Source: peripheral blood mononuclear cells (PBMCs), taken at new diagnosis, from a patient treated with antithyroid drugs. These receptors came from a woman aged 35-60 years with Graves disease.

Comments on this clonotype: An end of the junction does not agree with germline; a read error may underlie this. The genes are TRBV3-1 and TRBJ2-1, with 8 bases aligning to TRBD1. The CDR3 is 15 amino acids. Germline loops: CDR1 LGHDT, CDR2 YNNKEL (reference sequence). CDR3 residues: CVSSPFGQGEGEQFF. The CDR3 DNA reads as TGTGTCAGCAGCCCCTTTGGACAGGGTGAGGGTGAGCAGTTCTTC.

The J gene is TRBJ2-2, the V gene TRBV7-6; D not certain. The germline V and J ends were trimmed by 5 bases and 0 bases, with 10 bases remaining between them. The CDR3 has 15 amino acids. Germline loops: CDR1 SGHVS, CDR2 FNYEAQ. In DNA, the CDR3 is TGTGCCAGCAGCAGGGTATTTTCGAACACCGGGGAGCTGTTTTTT. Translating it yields CASSRVFSNTGELFF.

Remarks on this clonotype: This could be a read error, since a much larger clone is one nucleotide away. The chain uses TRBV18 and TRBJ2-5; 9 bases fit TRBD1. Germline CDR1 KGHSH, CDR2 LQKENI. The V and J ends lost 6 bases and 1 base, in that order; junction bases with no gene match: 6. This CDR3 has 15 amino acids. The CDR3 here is CASSGGQGTQETQYF. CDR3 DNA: TGTGCCAGCTCGGGAGGACAGGGGACCCAAGAGACCCAGTACTTC. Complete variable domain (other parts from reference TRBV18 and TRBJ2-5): NAGVMQNPRHLVRRRGQEARLRCSPMKGHSHVYWYRQLPEEGLKFMVYLQKENIIDESGMPKERFSAEFPKEGPSILRIQQVVRGDSAAYFCASSGGQGTQETQYFGPGTRLLVL.

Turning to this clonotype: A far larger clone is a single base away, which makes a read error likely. This CDR3 reads CASGLRGANTEAFF. The CDR3 region has the DNA TGTGCCAGCGGCTTGCGAGGGGCAAACACTGAAGCTTTCTTT. V and J are TRBV5-5 and TRBJ1-1; TRBD1 might be the D (5 bases). The CDR3 length is 14 residues. CDR1 SGHKS and CDR2 YYEKEE come from the germline V gene (reference sequence).

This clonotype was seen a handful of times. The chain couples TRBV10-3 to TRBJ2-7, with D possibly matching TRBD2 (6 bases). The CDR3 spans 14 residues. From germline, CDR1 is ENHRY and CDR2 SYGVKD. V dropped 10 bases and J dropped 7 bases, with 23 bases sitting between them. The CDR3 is CATTKGTSVVEQYF. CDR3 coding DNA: TGTGCCACCACTAAAGGGACTTCCGTGGTGGAGCAGTACTTC.

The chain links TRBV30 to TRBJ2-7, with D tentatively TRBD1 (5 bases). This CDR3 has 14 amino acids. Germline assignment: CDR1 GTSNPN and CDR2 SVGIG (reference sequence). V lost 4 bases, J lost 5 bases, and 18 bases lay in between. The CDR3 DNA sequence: TGTGCCTGGAATCAGCTTGGGCAGGGAAACGAGCAGTACTTC. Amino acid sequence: CAWNQLGQGNEQYF.

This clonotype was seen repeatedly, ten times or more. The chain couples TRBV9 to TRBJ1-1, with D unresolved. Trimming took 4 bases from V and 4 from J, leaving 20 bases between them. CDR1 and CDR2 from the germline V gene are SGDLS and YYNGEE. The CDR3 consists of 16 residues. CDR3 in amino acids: CASSTFGGLPSTEAFF. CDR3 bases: TGTGCCAGCAGCACTTTCGGCGGACTCCCGAGCACTGAAGCTTTCTTT.

Here the CDR3 reads CASGSRGNTEAFF. The CDR3 coding sequence is TGTGCTAGTGGTTCCAGAGGGAACACTGAAGCTTTCTTT. This chain links TRBV12-5 with TRBJ1-1; unclear D gene. Trimming removed 4 bases from V and 1 base from J, with 7 bases in between. The CDR3 extends over 13 amino acids. Germline CDR1 is LGHNT and CDR2 is FRNRAP.

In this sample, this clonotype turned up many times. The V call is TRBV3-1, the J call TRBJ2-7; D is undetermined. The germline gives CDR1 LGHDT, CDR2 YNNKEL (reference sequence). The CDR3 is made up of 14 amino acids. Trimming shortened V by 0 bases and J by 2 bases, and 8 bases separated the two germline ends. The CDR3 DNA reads TGTGCCAGCAGCCAAGAACCAGGCCCCTACGAGCAGTACTTC. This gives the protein CASSQEPGPYEQYF.

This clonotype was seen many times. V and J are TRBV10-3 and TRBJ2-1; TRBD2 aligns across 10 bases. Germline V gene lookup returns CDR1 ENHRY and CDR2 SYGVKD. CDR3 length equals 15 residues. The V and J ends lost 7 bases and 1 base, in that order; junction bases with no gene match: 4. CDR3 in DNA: TGTGCCATCATGTTAGCGGGGGGTTCCTACAATGAGCAGTTCTTC. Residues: CAIMLAGGSYNEQFF.

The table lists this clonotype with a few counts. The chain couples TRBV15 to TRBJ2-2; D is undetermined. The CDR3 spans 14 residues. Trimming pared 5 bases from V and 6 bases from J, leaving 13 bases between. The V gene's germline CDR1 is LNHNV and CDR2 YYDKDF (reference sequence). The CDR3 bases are TGTGCCACCAGCCCCCGGAAGGGATCCGGGGAGCTGTTTTTT. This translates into CATSPRKGSGELFF.

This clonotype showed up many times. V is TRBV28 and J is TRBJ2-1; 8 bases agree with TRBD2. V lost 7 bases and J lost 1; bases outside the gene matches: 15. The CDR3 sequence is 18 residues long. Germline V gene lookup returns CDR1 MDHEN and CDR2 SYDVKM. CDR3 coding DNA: TGTGCCAGCACTAACCTCGGGACTAGGTTCCCGTCCTACAATGAGCAGTTCTTC. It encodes CASTNLGTRFPSYNEQFF.

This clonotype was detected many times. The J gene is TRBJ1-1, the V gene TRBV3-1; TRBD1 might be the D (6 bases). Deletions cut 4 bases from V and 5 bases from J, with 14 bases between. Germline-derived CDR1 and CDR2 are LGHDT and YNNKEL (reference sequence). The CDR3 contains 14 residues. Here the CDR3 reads CASSRGGGATEAFF. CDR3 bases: TGTGCCAGCAGCCGCGGGGGGGGCGCAACTGAAGCTTTCTTT. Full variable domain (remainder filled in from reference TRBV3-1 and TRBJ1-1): DTAVSQTPKYLVTQMGNDKSIKCEQNLGHDTMYWYKQDSKKFLKIMFSYNNKELIINETVPNRFSPKSPDKAHLNLHINSLELGDSAVYFCASSRGGGATEAFFGQGTRLTVV.

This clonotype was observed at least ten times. CDR3 in amino acids: CASSWEAGASAETQYF. Here the CDR3 DNA reads TGTGCCAGCAGTTGGGAAGCGGGCGCGTCTGCTGAGACCCAGTACTTC. V is TRBV12-3 or TRBV12-4 and J is TRBJ2-5; a possible D gene is TRBD2 (6 bases). With 4 bases removed from V and 5 bases from J, the gap between germline ends came to 20 bases. The CDR3 has 16 amino acids.

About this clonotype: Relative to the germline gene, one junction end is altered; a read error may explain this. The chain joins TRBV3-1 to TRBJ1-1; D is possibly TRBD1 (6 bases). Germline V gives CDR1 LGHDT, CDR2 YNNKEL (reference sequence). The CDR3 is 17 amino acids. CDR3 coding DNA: TGTGCCAGCAGCCAAGATAGGGTGGGGGTAAGGGACACTGAGGCTTTCTTT. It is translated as CASSQDRVGVRDTEAFF.